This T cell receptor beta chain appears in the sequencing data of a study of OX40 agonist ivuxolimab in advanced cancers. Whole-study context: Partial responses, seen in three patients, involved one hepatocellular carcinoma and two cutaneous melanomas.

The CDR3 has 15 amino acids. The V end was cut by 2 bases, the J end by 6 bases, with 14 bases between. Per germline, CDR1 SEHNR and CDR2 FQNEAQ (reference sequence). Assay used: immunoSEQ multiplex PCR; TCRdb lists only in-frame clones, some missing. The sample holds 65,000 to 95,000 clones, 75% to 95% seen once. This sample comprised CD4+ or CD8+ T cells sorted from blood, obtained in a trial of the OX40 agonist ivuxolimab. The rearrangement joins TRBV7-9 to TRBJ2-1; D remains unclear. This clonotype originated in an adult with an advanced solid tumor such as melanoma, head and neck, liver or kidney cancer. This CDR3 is CASSLRSPRSNEQFF. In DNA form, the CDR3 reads TGTGCCAGCAGCTTAAGGTCGCCTAGATCCAATGAGCAGTTCTTC.